Sequencing of this T cell receptor (beta chain) was carried out in a study of shared clonotypes between healthy human individuals. The V gene's germline CDR1 is MNHEY and CDR2 SMNVEV (reference sequence). The CDR3 has 15 amino acids. Trimming removed 3 bases from V and 5 bases from J, with 16 bases in between. This clone is a singleton in its sample. The table came from immunoSEQ multiplex PCR; TCRdb's copy has only in-frame clones and leaves some out. Here the sample spans around 700,000 clones, 60% to 80% being singletons. The V and J genes are TRBV27 and TRBJ1-2; D possibly corresponds to TRBD1 (6 bases). The sample was memory CD4+ T cells sorted from blood. Subset given: CD45RA-negative fraction. The sequence derives from a woman aged 25 to 39 in good health. CDR3 in DNA: TGTGCCAGCAGTTTCTTGCGGACAGATAATTATGGCTACACCTTC. Its translation is CASSFLRTDNYGYTF.